The 20 T cell receptor beta chains below were found in one sample sequenced in a study of OX40 agonist ivuxolimab in advanced cancers. Using immunoSEQ multiplex PCR, the repertoire was profiled, and TCRdb retains in-frame clones only, with some absent. Of about 79,000 clones in the sample, roughly 88% were seen once. The sample in question was CD4+ or CD8+ T cells sorted from blood, obtained in a trial of the OX40 agonist ivuxolimab. These receptors were taken from an adult with an advanced solid tumor such as melanoma, head and neck, liver or kidney cancer.

This chain joins TRBV2 and TRBJ1-5; possible D gene TRBD1, 5 bases. Germline V gives CDR1 SNHLY, CDR2 FYNNEI. Trimming pared 7 bases from V and 0 bases from J, leaving 19 bases between. CDR3 length equals 17 residues. CDR3 DNA: TGTGCCAGCACCGAGGGGCCGGCTTCACATAGCAATCAGCCCCAGCATTTT. Its translation: CASTEGPASHSNQPQHF.

This clone appeared once. CDR3 sequence reads: CASSYGLAGTDTQYF. The CDR3 bases are TGTGCCAGCAGCTACGGACTAGCGGGCACAGATACGCAGTATTTT. The V call is TRBV11-3, the J call TRBJ2-3; the match to TRBD2 covers 10 bases. CDR1 is SGHNT and CDR2 is YENEEA in the germline V gene. The CDR3 has 15 residues. Trimming cost V 4 bases and J 1 base; bases outside gene matches: 2.

The chain uses TRBV7-9 and TRBJ2-1; D uncertain. The CDR3 sequence is 15 residues long. V lost 1 base to trimming and J lost 0 bases, with 7 bases between them. The germline gives CDR1 SEHNR, CDR2 FQNEAQ (reference sequence). The CDR3 is CASSLVGASYNEQFF. As DNA, the CDR3 is TGTGCCAGCAGCTTAGTGGGTGCCTCCTACAATGAGCAGTTCTTC.

The chain employs TRBV27 and TRBJ2-7, with 8 bases aligning to TRBD2. Germline CDR1 and CDR2: MNHEY and SMNVEV (reference sequence). This CDR3 region has 16 residues. V lost 3 bases and J lost 2; bases outside the gene matches: 9. The CDR3 loop is CASSLMAGGSAYEQYF. For the CDR3, the DNA is TGTGCCAGCAGTTTGATGGCGGGGGGCAGCGCCTACGAGCAGTACTTC.

The chain employs TRBV28 and TRBJ1-2; possibly TRBD1 for D (5 bases). This CDR3 has 13 residues. Germline lookup yields CDR1 MDHEN and CDR2 SYDVKM. V shed 5 bases and J shed 2 bases, with 9 bases lying between them. CDR3 protein: CASSTTVNYGYTF. The CDR3 region has the DNA TGTGCCAGCAGTACGACAGTAAACTATGGCTACACCTTC.

The J gene is TRBJ1-1, the V gene TRBV11-3; D is undetermined. Per germline, CDR1 SGHNT and CDR2 YENEEA. The V gene lost 1 base and the J gene lost 5 bases, with 11 bases spanning the gap. The CDR3 covers 14 residues. The CDR3 DNA follows: TGTGCCAGCAGCTTAGGGGGTTCCACGACTGAAGCTTTCTTT. Its protein is CASSLGGSTTEAFF.

CDR3 sequence (DNA): TGTGCCAGCAGCAAACGGTTGGGTAACGACCTTTATCAGCCCCAGCATTTT. This translates into CASSKRLGNDLYQPQHF. The V gene is TRBV7-8, the J gene TRBJ1-5, with D uncertain. The CDR3 sequence is 17 residues long. From germline, CDR1 is SGHVS and CDR2 FQNEAQ. With 5 bases removed from V and 5 bases from J, the gap between germline ends came to 22 bases.

This chain connects TRBV28 to TRBJ1-1, with 7 bases lining up with TRBD1. The V segment lost 6 bases and the J segment 2 bases; nucleotides outside the gene matches: 9. The germline V gene has CDR1 MDHEN and CDR2 SYDVKM. This CDR3 spans 15 amino acids. For the CDR3, the DNA is TGTGCCAGCAGACCATCCGGGACAGAAAACACTGAAGCTTTCTTT. Translating it yields CASRPSGTENTEAFF.

V and J are TRBV7-6 and TRBJ2-4; 7 bases agree with TRBD2. The CDR3 runs 15 residues. Trimming removed 1 base from V and 6 bases from J; junction bases left unmatched: 6. From germline, CDR1 is SGHVS and CDR2 FNYEAQ. CDR3 nucleotide sequence: TGTGCCAGCAGCTTAGGCCAGGGAGGGATAAACATTCAGTACTTC. Translation: CASSLGQGGINIQYF. Variable domain in full (rest from reference TRBV7-6 and TRBJ2-4): GAGVSQSPRYKVTKRGQDVALRCDPISGHVSLYWYRQALGQGPEFLTYFNYEAQQDKSGLPNDRFSAERPEGSISTLTIQRTEQRDSAMYRCASSLGQGGINIQYFGAGTRLSVL.

This chain links TRBV11-3 with TRBJ2-7; the D gene is possibly TRBD2 (5 bases). The V and J ends lost 0 bases and 3 bases respectively, with 9 bases between them. The CDR3 spans 14 residues. Germline V lookup: CDR1 SGHNT, CDR2 YENEEA. CDR3 residues: CASSLEATSYEQYF. DNA of the CDR3: TGTGCCAGCAGCTTAGAAGCCACTAGCTACGAGCAGTACTTC.

The chain recombines TRBV6-5 with TRBJ2-3, with D possibly matching TRBD1 (5 bases). The CDR3 length is 13 residues. V lost 6 bases and J 4 bases, leaving 11 bases between the germline ends. Germline V gene lookup returns CDR1 MNHEY and CDR2 SVGAGI. CDR3 nucleotide sequence: TGTGCCAGCAGGGAAGGGGCCCCAGATACGCAGTATTTT. It is translated as CASREGAPDTQYF.

The chain is built from TRBV28 and TRBJ1-1, with 8 bases matching TRBD1. This CDR3 spans 14 amino acids. J gave up 6 bases and V 4 bases, and 7 bases lay outside the gene matches. CDR1 MDHEN and CDR2 SYDVKM come from the germline V gene. The CDR3 loop is CASSSGTGGAEAFF. CDR3 bases: TGTGCCAGCAGTTCCGGGACAGGTGGCGCTGAAGCTTTCTTT.

The gene calls are TRBV2 and TRBJ1-5; D is perhaps TRBD1 (5 bases). The CDR3 runs to 15 residues. The germline gives CDR1 SNHLY, CDR2 FYNNEI. The germline V and J ends were trimmed by 4 bases and 7 bases, with 17 bases remaining between them. In DNA, the CDR3 is TGTGCCAGCAGTGTGGTGAGGGGCTCGAGGCAGCCCCAGCATTTT. The encoded protein is CASSVVRGSRQPQHF. The full variable domain, in which reference TRBV2 and TRBJ1-5 provide the parts outside the CDR3, is EPEVTQTPSHQVTQMGQEVILRCVPISNHLYFYWYRQILGQKVEFLVSFYNNEISEKSEIFDDQFSVERPDGSNFTLKIRSTKLEDSAMYFCASSVVRGSRQPQHFGDGTRLSIL.

A single count supports this clone. The chain combines TRBV5-1 with TRBJ2-7; D uncertain. Germline CDR1 and CDR2: SGHRS and YFSETQ. V was clipped by 5 bases and J by 5 bases, with 11 bases between them. The CDR3 extends over 12 amino acids. The CDR3 is CASSFQGNEQYF. Written as DNA, the CDR3 is TGCGCCAGCAGTTTTCAAGGAAACGAGCAGTACTTC.

The V and J genes are TRBV28 and TRBJ2-5; the D is unclear. The assigned J gene may be wrong: the sequence end matches TRBJ2-7 better. This CDR3 has 12 residues. Germline CDR1 is MDHEN and CDR2 is SYDVKM. The CDR3 spells CASSLTMGEQYF. CDR3 coding DNA: TGTGCCAGCAGTTTAACAATGGGCGAGCAGTACTTC.

V and J are TRBV5-1 and TRBJ2-7; 10 bases are a match to TRBD2. V lost 3 bases and J lost 3; bases outside the gene matches: 6. The CDR3 loop spans 15 amino acids. Germline CDR1 is SGHRS and CDR2 is YFSETQ. The CDR3 is CASSSGTSDFYEQYF. The CDR3 region has the DNA TGCGCCAGCAGCTCCGGGACTAGCGACTTCTACGAGCAGTACTTC.

This chain uses TRBV4-2 with TRBJ1-2, with D tentatively TRBD1 (5 bases). The CDR3 runs to 14 residues. Germline CDR1 is LGHNA and CDR2 is YNFKEQ. The germline V and J ends were trimmed by 4 bases and 7 bases, with 16 bases remaining between them. The CDR3 spells CASSPERGSVGYTF. CDR3 in DNA: TGTGCCAGCAGCCCCGAACGGGGGTCTGTTGGCTACACCTTC.

The rearrangement uses TRBV11-3 and TRBJ2-3; the D is unclear. Germline values: CDR1 SGHNT, CDR2 YENEEA. The CDR3 has 11 amino acids. The ends were cut back, 3 bases at V and 6 bases at J, with 4 bases in the middle. DNA for the CDR3: TGTGCCAGCAGCTTTGGGGATACGCAGTATTTT. Translated, it gives CASSFGDTQYF.

The V and J genes are TRBV9 and TRBJ2-1; no firm D call. The CDR3 spans 14 residues. Germline assignment: CDR1 SGDLS and CDR2 YYNGEE. V shed 0 bases and J shed 6 bases, with 10 bases lying between them. The CDR3 sequence: CASSVGVLGNEQFF. Here the CDR3 DNA reads TGTGCCAGCAGCGTAGGCGTCCTGGGCAATGAGCAGTTCTTC.

The chain couples TRBV2 to TRBJ2-5, with unresolved D. The germline CDR1 and CDR2 sequences are SNHLY and FYNNEI. The CDR3 spans 12 residues. The germline V and J ends were trimmed by 5 bases and 4 bases, with 8 bases remaining between them. DNA for the CDR3: TGTGCCAGCAGTTGGGTCAGAGAGACCCAGTACTTC. It encodes CASSWVRETQYF.